The sequence of this T cell receptor (beta chain) was determined in a study of cytomegalovirus exposure and HLA in healthy donors. Study-level points and caveats: Cytomegalovirus status, reportedly, was diagnosed with high specificity and sensitivity by the classifier. It was assumed in the presence/absence analyses that sequencing depth was roughly uniform across donors.

Amplification used 60 Vbeta primers and 13 Jbeta primers. Only in-frame clones appear in the TCRdb table, and some are missing; sequencing was by immunoSEQ multiplex PCR. The sample lists tens of thousands of clones; approximately 80% were seen once. This clone was found a few times. Its cognate antigen is unknown. The germline V gene encodes CDR1 LNHDA and CDR2 SQIVND (reference sequence). V was trimmed by 7 bases and J by 0 bases, leaving 20 bases between them. The CDR3 contains 17 residues. Sequencing input: PBMCs. The chain is built from TRBV19 and TRBJ2-3; D remains unclear. This sequence originates from a human donor in good health. CDR3 bases: TGTGCCAGTACGGTCCGAGGTGTCCCAACTAGCACAGATACGCAGTATTTT. It codes for CASTVRGVPTSTDTQYF.